This TCR beta chain emerged from a study of response to subunit inactivated influenza vaccine. Notes on the study in general: Few new T cells, the authors suggested, are recruited by each seasonal influenza vaccination.

TCRdb analysed the RT-PCR reads with MiXCR anew, one entry per CDR3 protein. The profile shows approximately 500,000 distinct CDR3 sequences, around 15% of them singletons. The length of the CDR3 is 12 residues. V was trimmed by 6 bases and J by 1 base, leaving 6 bases between them. This clonotype was recorded a few times. Its antigen remains unknown. This TCR was sampled from a man aged 50 to 59 who received an inactivated influenza vaccine. The chain employs TRBV12-3 or TRBV12-4 and TRBJ1-1, with D unclear. The sequences come from PBMCs from blood, collected 11 to 12 days after vaccination. CDR3 sequence reads: CASRVANTEAFF. CDR3 DNA sequence: TGTGCCAGCAGGGTAGCGAACACTGAAGCTTTCTTT.